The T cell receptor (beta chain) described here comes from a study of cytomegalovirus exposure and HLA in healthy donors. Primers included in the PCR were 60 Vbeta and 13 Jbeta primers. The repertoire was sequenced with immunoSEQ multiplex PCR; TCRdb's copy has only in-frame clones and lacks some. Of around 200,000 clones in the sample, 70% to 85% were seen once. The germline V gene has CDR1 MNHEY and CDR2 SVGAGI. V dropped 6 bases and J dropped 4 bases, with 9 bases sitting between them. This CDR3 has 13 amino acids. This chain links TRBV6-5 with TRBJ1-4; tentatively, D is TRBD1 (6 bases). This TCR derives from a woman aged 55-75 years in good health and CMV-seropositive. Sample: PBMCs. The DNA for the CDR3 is TGTGCCAGCAGCCGGACAGTTAATGAAAAACTGTTTTTT. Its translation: CASSRTVNEKLFF.